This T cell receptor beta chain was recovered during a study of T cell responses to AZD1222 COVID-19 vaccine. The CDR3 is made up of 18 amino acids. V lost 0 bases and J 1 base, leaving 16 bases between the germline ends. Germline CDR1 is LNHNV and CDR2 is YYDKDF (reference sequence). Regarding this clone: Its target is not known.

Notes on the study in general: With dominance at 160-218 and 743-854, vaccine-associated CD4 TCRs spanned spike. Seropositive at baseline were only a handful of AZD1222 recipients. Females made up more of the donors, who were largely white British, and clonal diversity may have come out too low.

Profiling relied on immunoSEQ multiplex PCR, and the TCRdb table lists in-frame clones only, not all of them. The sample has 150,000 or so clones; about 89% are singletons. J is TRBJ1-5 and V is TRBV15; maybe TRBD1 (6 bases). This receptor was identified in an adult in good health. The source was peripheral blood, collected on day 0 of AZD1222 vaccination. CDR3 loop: CATSRDIPGASSNQPQHF. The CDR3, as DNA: TGTGCCACCAGCAGAGATATCCCAGGGGCATCGAGCAATCAGCCCCAGCATTTT.